One sample yielded the 32 T cell receptor beta chains listed below, sequenced in a study of T-cell reconstitution after alpha-beta-depleted transplantation in children (dated by TCRdb to the mid-2010s). The library was made by PCR. TCRdb records Illumina HiSeq 2500 as the sequencer. TCR libraries were prepared with molecular barcoding, using unique molecular identifiers to normalize TCRbeta repertoire quantification. TCRdb reprocessing: public reads trimmed at Q25 with fastp, clones called with MiXCR, in-frame beta chains kept. Each entry is one CDR3 protein sequence, shown with its most common DNA and genes. The sample table lists fewer than 200,000 distinct CDR3 sequences, about 6.8% of them with a count of one. The ten largest clones add up to 3% to 3.5% of the sample. Sequences were derived from PBMCs from the stem cell graft donor, sampled from the stem cell graft. These receptor sequences come from a human donor who donated a stem cell graft to a child with Wiskott-Aldrich syndrome.

This clonotype was seen at least ten times. This chain joins TRBV12-3 or TRBV12-4 and TRBJ2-2, with D perhaps TRBD1 or TRBD2 (5 bases each). Trimming pared 6 bases from V and 3 bases from J, leaving 14 bases between. This CDR3 is 15 amino acids long. CDR3 residues: CASSPQGRDTGELFF. CDR3 nucleotides: TGTGCCAGCAGCCCCCAGGGACGGGACACCGGGGAGCTGTTTTTT.

This clonotype was found many times. CDR3 sequence (DNA): TGCAGTGCTAGAGATCTAGGGACACCCAATCAGCCCCAGCATTTT. Translated: CSARDLGTPNQPQHF. The chain uses TRBV20-1 and TRBJ1-5, with D perhaps TRBD1 (6 bases). The CDR3 contains 15 residues. V was shortened by 0 bases and J by 3 bases, with 12 bases between the two germline ends. Germline CDR1 and CDR2: DFQATT and SNEGSKA (reference sequence).

This clonotype was seen repeatedly, ten times or more. The genes are TRBV12-3 or TRBV12-4 and TRBJ1-1; TRBD1 agrees at 7 bases. V dropped 5 bases and J dropped 2; count of bases not matched to a gene: 5. The CDR3 sequence is 14 residues long. The CDR3 coding sequence is TGTGCCAGCAGTCCGCGGACAGGAAACACTGAAGCTTTCTTT. Amino acid sequence: CASSPRTGNTEAFF.

This clonotype has at least ten counts. The V and J genes are TRBV20-1 and TRBJ2-1; either TRBD1 or TRBD2 may fit D (6 bases each). The germline gives CDR1 DFQATT, CDR2 SNEGSKA (reference sequence). V lost 6 bases, J lost 9 bases, and 18 bases lay in between. This CDR3 spans 13 amino acids. CDR3 in amino acids: CSAPPGAYGEQFF. The CDR3 DNA reads as TGCAGTGCGCCGCCGGGGGCATATGGTGAGCAGTTCTTC.

This clonotype showed up many times. V usage is TRBV30 and J usage is TRBJ2-1; perhaps TRBD1 as D (7 bases). The CDR3 loop spans 15 amino acids. Trimming left V 0 bases short and J 5 bases short, with 14 bases between. Looked up from germline, CDR1 is GTSNPN and CDR2 is SVGIG (reference sequence). CDR3 protein: CAWSVPGRGDNEQFF. CDR3 bases: TGTGCCTGGAGTGTACCGGGCAGGGGGGACAATGAGCAGTTCTTC.

This clonotype has more than one count but fewer than ten. The chain carries TRBV5-1 and TRBJ1-6, with a weak D call TRBD1 (5 bases). Per germline, CDR1 SGHRS and CDR2 YFSETQ. This CDR3 comprises 15 residues. With 2 bases removed from V and 8 bases from J, the gap between germline ends came to 14 bases. CDR3 loop: CASSFVGVSDSPLHF. DNA for the CDR3: TGCGCCAGCAGCTTTGTGGGGGTTTCTGATTCACCCCTCCACTTT.

In its sample, this clonotype was seen many times. The chain has TRBV20-1 and TRBJ1-2, with a possible D match to TRBD1 (5 bases). Germline V gene sequence: CDR1 DFQATT, CDR2 SNEGSKA (reference sequence). The CDR3 is made up of 13 amino acids. Deletions cut 3 bases from V and 8 bases from J, with 16 bases between. The CDR3 spells CSARLEGAGGYTF. The DNA for the CDR3 is TGCAGTGCTAGGTTAGAAGGGGCCGGAGGCTACACCTTC.

The sample holds a few counts of this clonotype. The CDR3 loop is CAITGSASGDEQYF. The CDR3, as DNA: TGTGCCATCACCGGCAGCGCCTCAGGGGACGAGCAGTACTTC. The chain joins TRBV10-3 to TRBJ2-7; possible D gene TRBD1, 6 bases. V dropped 7 bases and J dropped 5 bases, with 18 bases sitting between them. This CDR3 is built from 14 residues. Per the germline V gene, CDR1 is ENHRY and CDR2 is SYGVKD.

This clonotype came up many times. V is TRBV4-1 and J is TRBJ2-3; the D is unclear. There are 15 residues in the CDR3. V lost 1 base, J lost 1 base, and 9 bases lay in between. Germline loops: CDR1 MGHRA, CDR2 YSYEKL. The CDR3 protein is CASSQVAPGTDTQYF. The CDR3 DNA follows: TGCGCCAGCAGCCAAGTGGCTCCCGGCACAGATACGCAGTATTTT.

In this sample, this clonotype turned up a few times. The rearrangement joins TRBV7-9 to TRBJ2-1; the match to TRBD1 covers 7 bases. The CDR3 length is 16 residues. The germline V gene has CDR1 SEHNR and CDR2 FQNEAQ (reference sequence). J was trimmed by 0 bases and V by 5 bases; bases with no gene match: 7. CDR3 sequence reads: CASSPRPGGSYNEQFF. CDR3 nucleotide sequence: TGTGCCAGCAGCCCCCGGCCAGGGGGCTCCTACAATGAGCAGTTCTTC.

This clonotype was observed many times. J is TRBJ2-1 and V is TRBV24-1; 11 bases agree with TRBD2. The length of the CDR3 is 16 residues. The V gene end was trimmed by 4 bases and the J gene end by 8 bases; junction bases not matched to a gene: 9. Looked up from germline, CDR1 is KGHDR and CDR2 is SFDVKD. The CDR3 nucleotides are TGTGCCACCAGTGAGCCTCTAGCGGGAGGCCGCGATGAGCAGTTCTTC. Translated: CATSEPLAGGRDEQFF.

This clonotype came up many times. The chain uses TRBV20-1 and TRBJ2-5, with 14 bases identical to TRBD2. Trimming took 3 bases from V and 4 from J; bases not matched to a gene: 7. CDR1 is DFQATT, CDR2 SNEGSKA, per germline (reference sequence). The CDR3 runs 16 residues. The CDR3 reads CSASPRLAGGPETQYF. The CDR3 DNA reads TGCAGTGCTAGTCCCAGACTAGCGGGAGGGCCAGAGACCCAGTACTTC.

This clonotype has a count of ten or more. The chain recombines TRBV4-3 with TRBJ1-2; D is uncertain. The CDR3 is made up of 16 amino acids. V lost 1 base, J lost 6 bases, and 18 bases lay in between. The germline CDR1 and CDR2 sequences are LGHNA and YSLEER. CDR3 in DNA: TGCGCCAGCAGCCAAGTACGTTTGGCAGGTGAAGATGGCTACACCTTC. Protein: CASSQVRLAGEDGYTF.

This chain uses TRBV6-5 with TRBJ2-2; TRBD2 aligns across 7 bases. V lost 2 bases, J lost 1 base, and 4 bases stayed unmatched. The CDR3 has 16 residues. Germline CDR1 MNHEY, CDR2 SVGAGI. CDR3 residues: CASSYGGGGNTGELFF. The CDR3 DNA reads TGTGCCAGCAGTTACGGGGGGGGAGGGAACACCGGGGAGCTGTTTTTT.

This clonotype was counted many times. The genes are TRBV3-1 and TRBJ2-1; no reliable D call. Looked up from germline, CDR1 is LGHDT and CDR2 is YNNKEL (reference sequence). The V and J ends lost 4 bases and 6 bases respectively, with 10 bases between them. This CDR3 spans 13 amino acids. In DNA form, the CDR3 reads TGTGCCAGCAGCCCTTACGAGACCAATGAGCAGTTCTTC. Residues: CASSPYETNEQFF.

This sequence joins TRBV28 and TRBJ1-5, with TRBD1 identical over 7 bases. Germline lookup yields CDR1 MDHEN and CDR2 SYDVKM. The CDR3 is made up of 15 amino acids. The V gene end was trimmed by 3 bases and the J gene end by 2 bases; junction bases not matched to a gene: 4. The CDR3 DNA reads TGTGCCAGCAGTTTGACAGGGTGGGGCAATCAGCCCCAGCATTTT. Translating gives CASSLTGWGNQPQHF.

This clonotype was detected ten times or more. Here the CDR3 reads CASSWNPGTVEQYF. The CDR3 DNA follows: TGCGCCAGCAGCTGGAACCCGGGAACGGTCGAGCAGTACTTC. The chain uses TRBV5-1 and TRBJ2-7, with a weak D call TRBD2 (5 bases). Germline CDR1 SGHRS, CDR2 YFSETQ. V was pared by 3 bases and J by 6 bases, with 16 bases between. The CDR3 covers 14 residues.

This clonotype occurred many times. The chain has TRBV30 and TRBJ1-5; D uncertain. V was shortened by 2 bases and J by 5 bases, with 10 bases between the two germline ends. CDR1 GTSNPN and CDR2 SVGIG come from the germline V gene (reference sequence). The length of the CDR3 is 13 residues. The CDR3 nucleotides read TGTGCCTGGAGTATAAGTTCCGATCAGCCCCAGCATTTT. Amino acids: CAWSISSDQPQHF.

This clonotype has a count of ten or more. V gene TRBV20-1 combines with J gene TRBJ2-3; D might be TRBD2 (6 bases). Germline CDR1 DFQATT, CDR2 SNEGSKA (reference sequence). The CDR3 extends over 11 amino acids. CDR3 region: CSGTSENTQYF. CDR3 DNA sequence: TGCAGCGGGACTTCGGAAAATACGCAGTATTTT.

This clonotype appeared a few times. This chain connects TRBV3-1 to TRBJ1-1, with a weak D call TRBD1 (6 bases). Germline CDR1 and CDR2: LGHDT and YNNKEL (reference sequence). V was cut by 0 bases and J by 4 bases, with 15 bases left in between. The CDR3 covers 16 residues. CDR3 amino acids: CASSQDLTGKGTEAFF. CDR3 bases: TGTGCCAGCAGCCAAGATCTTACAGGGAAGGGCACTGAAGCTTTCTTT.

This clonotype was recorded a few times. The gene calls are TRBV5-1 and TRBJ2-1; weak D call: TRBD2 (6 bases). In germline, CDR1 is SGHRS, CDR2 YFSETQ. There are 16 residues in the CDR3. Trimming took 4 bases from V and 4 from J, leaving 18 bases between them. The DNA for the CDR3 is TGCGCCAGCAGCGCGGGGAGCCTACTCCGATACAATGAGCAGTTCTTC. It specifies CASSAGSLLRYNEQFF.

This clonotype was seen a handful of times. The chain couples TRBV7-9 to TRBJ2-5, with a weak D call TRBD2 (6 bases). Trimming cost V 2 bases and J 1 base, with 11 bases left between them. Germline-derived CDR1 and CDR2 are SEHNR and FQNEAQ (reference sequence). This CDR3 is 15 amino acids long. The CDR3 reads CASSLFWRGQETQYF. CDR3 DNA: TGTGCCAGCAGCTTATTTTGGCGGGGCCAAGAGACCCAGTACTTC.

In this sample, this clonotype turned up many times. The chain couples TRBV30 to TRBJ2-2; no firm D call. Trimming stripped 3 bases from V and 5 bases from J, with 13 bases between. Germline lookup yields CDR1 GTSNPN and CDR2 SVGIG (reference sequence). CDR3 length: 14 residues. The CDR3: CAWSYSSGTGELFF. CDR3 coding DNA: TGTGCCTGGAGCTACAGTTCCGGAACCGGGGAGCTGTTTTTT.

This clonotype was observed a handful of times. The gene calls are TRBV18 and TRBJ2-7, with TRBD1 as a possible D gene (5 bases). Trimming shortened V by 0 bases and J by 2 bases, and 14 bases separated the two germline ends. CDR3 length: 16 residues. Germline V gives CDR1 KGHSH, CDR2 LQKENI. The CDR3 coding sequence is TGTGCCAGCTCACCACCGTCTTGGGAAGGGGCCTACGAGCAGTACTTC. This codes for CASSPPSWEGAYEQYF. Supplemented by reference TRBV18 and TRBJ2-7, the full variable domain reads NAGVMQNPRHLVRRRGQEARLRCSPMKGHSHVYWYRQLPEEGLKFMVYLQKENIIDESGMPKERFSAEFPKEGPSILRIQQVVRGDSAAYFCASSPPSWEGAYEQYFGPGTRLTVT.

This clonotype was counted at least ten times. V gene TRBV10-3 combines with J gene TRBJ2-7, with 8 nucleotides matching TRBD1. V trimming: 0 bases; J trimming: 2 bases; junction bases outside the gene matches: 6. The CDR3 totals 16 residues. CDR1 is ENHRY and CDR2 is SYGVKD in the germline V gene. This CDR3 reads CAISESTGAVPYEQYF. The CDR3 DNA reads as TGTGCCATCAGTGAGTCGACAGGGGCCGTTCCCTACGAGCAGTACTTC.

This clonotype was detected many times. The gene calls are TRBV12-3 or TRBV12-4 and TRBJ2-7; 9 positions match TRBD2. This CDR3 is built from 14 residues. Losses at the gene ends were 6 bases for V and 5 bases for J; bases not matched to a gene: 8. The CDR3 DNA follows: TGTGCCAGCAGGTCGGGACTAGCTATGAACGAGCAGTACTTC. Residues: CASRSGLAMNEQYF.

This chain uses TRBV5-1 with TRBJ2-3; 10 bases map to TRBD2. Germline CDR1 and CDR2: SGHRS and YFSETQ. Trimming took 0 bases from V and 0 from J; bases not matched to a gene: 7. CDR3 length: 18 amino acids. The CDR3 DNA is TGCGCCAGCAGCTTGGGTACTAGCGGGGCCCTCAGCACAGATACGCAGTATTTT. Translation: CASSLGTSGALSTDTQYF.

In this sample, this clonotype turned up many times. The chain couples TRBV12-3 or TRBV12-4 to TRBJ1-2; weak D call: TRBD1 (6 bases). The CDR3 has 13 residues. The V end was cut by 5 bases, the J end by 4 bases, with 11 bases between. The CDR3 loop is CASSLDRLYGYTF. CDR3 DNA sequence: TGTGCCAGCAGTCTCGACAGGCTCTATGGCTACACCTTC.

This clonotype was seen a handful of times. The chain carries TRBV7-2 and TRBJ2-5; 7 positions agree with TRBD2. With 5 bases clipped from V and 5 bases from J, the junction kept 11 bases outside the gene matches. The CDR3 extends over 15 amino acids. Germline assignment: CDR1 SGHTA and CDR2 FQGNSA. In DNA form, the CDR3 reads TGTGCCAGCAGCGGGCGAACCTCTAGCGGCGAGACCCAGTACTTC. Amino acid sequence: CASSGRTSSGETQYF. The full variable domain, in which reference TRBV7-2 and TRBJ2-5 provide the parts outside the CDR3, is GAGVSQSPSNKVTEKGKDVELRCDPISGHTALYWYRQSLGQGLEFLIYFQGNSAPDKSGLPSDRFSAERTGGSVSTLTIQRTQQEDSAVYLCASSGRTSSGETQYFGPGTRLLVL.

This clonotype was found many times. This sequence joins TRBV5-1 and TRBJ1-4; D is unresolved. Germline V gene lookup returns CDR1 SGHRS and CDR2 YFSETQ. Trimming shortened V by 0 bases and J by 8 bases, and 14 bases separated the two germline ends. CDR3 length: 15 residues. The CDR3 nucleotides read TGCGCCAGCAGCTTGGGTACGACTGCCAGGGAAAAACTGTTTTTT. It translates to CASSLGTTAREKLFF. The full variable domain, in which reference TRBV5-1 and TRBJ1-4 provide the parts outside the CDR3, is KAGVTQTPRYLIKTRGQQVTLSCSPISGHRSVSWYQQTPGQGLQFLFEYFSETQRNKGNFPGRFSGRQFSNSRSEMNVSTLELGDSALYLCASSLGTTAREKLFFGSGTQLSVL.

This clonotype was seen at least ten times. J is TRBJ1-2 and V is TRBV6-5; tentatively, D is TRBD1 (6 bases). Germline CDR1 and CDR2: MNHEY and SVGAGI. CDR3 length: 13 residues. The V end was cut by 5 bases, the J end by 8 bases, with 15 bases between. Here the CDR3 reads CASSRTGKEGYTF. CDR3 in DNA: TGTGCCAGCAGTCGTACAGGGAAAGAGGGCTACACCTTC.

This clonotype has a count of ten or more. CDR3 protein: CASSLAIGSTEAFF. As DNA, the CDR3 is TGCGCCAGCAGCTTGGCCATCGGGAGCACTGAAGCTTTCTTT. The gene calls are TRBV5-1 and TRBJ1-1; D unresolved. With 0 bases removed from V and 4 bases from J, the gap between germline ends came to 10 bases. Germline V CDR1 and CDR2: SGHRS, YFSETQ. The CDR3 totals 14 residues.